This T cell receptor beta chain was observed in a study of cytomegalovirus exposure and HLA in healthy donors. Findings of the study overall: Later analysis identified several of the most significant clusters that appeared linked to common viral pathogens. Per published accounts, TCR beta sequences correctly predicted the HLA-A and HLA-B alleles of most subjects.

Both 60 Vbeta primers and 13 Jbeta primers went into the PCR. Assay used: immunoSEQ multiplex PCR; TCRdb lists only in-frame clones, some missing. The sample holds about 150,000 clones, approximately 88% seen once. Comment on this clone: Its antigen is still unknown.

The CDR3 has 14 amino acids. V was shortened by 6 bases and J by 6 bases, with 16 bases between the two germline ends. The V gene's germline CDR1 is MNHNY and CDR2 SVGAGI (reference sequence). This clonotype originated in a boy younger than 10 in good health and CMV-seronegative. The V call is TRBV6-6, the J call TRBJ2-3; D is unresolved. What was sequenced was PBMCs. CDR3 protein: CASSVNSDRDTQYF. In DNA, the CDR3 is TGTGCCAGCAGCGTAAATTCAGATCGCGATACGCAGTATTTT.